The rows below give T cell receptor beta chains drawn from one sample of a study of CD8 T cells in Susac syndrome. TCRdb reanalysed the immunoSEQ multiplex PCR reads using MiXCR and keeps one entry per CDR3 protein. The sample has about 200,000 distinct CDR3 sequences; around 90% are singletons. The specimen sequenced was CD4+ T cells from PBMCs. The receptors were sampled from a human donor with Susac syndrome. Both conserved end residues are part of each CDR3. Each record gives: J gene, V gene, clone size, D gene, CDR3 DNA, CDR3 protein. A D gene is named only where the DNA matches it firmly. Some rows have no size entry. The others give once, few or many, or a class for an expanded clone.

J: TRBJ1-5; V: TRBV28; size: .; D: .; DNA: TGTGCCAGCAGTTTCGCAGGGGCAAGTCAGCCCCAGCATTTT; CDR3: CASSFAGASQPQHF
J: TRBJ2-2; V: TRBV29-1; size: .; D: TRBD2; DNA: TGCAGCGTGGCGGGGGTTACCGGGGAGCTGTTTTTT; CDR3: CSVAGVTGELFF
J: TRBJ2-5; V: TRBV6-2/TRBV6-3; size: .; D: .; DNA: TGTGCCAGCAGTTACTCGTATAGCGAGCAAGAGACCCAGTACTTC; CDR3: CASSYSYSEQETQYF
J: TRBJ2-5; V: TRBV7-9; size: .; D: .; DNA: TGTGCCAGCAGCGACCCCACAGGGTCAGAGACCCAGTACTTC; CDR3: CASSDPTGSETQYF
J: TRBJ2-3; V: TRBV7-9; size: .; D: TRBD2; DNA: TGTGCCAGCATCCTACAAGCGGGGTTTACAGATACGCAGTATTTT; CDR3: CASILQAGFTDTQYF
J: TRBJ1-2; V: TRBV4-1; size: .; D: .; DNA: TGCGCCAGCAGCTTCCAGGGTTACTACACCTTC; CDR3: CASSFQGYYTF
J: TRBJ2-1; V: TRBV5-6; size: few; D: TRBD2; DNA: TGTGCCAGCAGCCTCGGACTAGCGGGGGGCAATGAGCAGTTCTTC; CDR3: CASSLGLAGGNEQFF
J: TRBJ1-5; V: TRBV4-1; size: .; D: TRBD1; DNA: TGCGCCAGCAGCCAAACCGACAGGGGCCTCCAACCCCAGCATTTT; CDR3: CASSQTDRGLQPQHF
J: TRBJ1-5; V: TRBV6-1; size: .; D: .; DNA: TGTGCCAGCTCTTCGGCGGAGTATCAGCCCCAGCATTTT; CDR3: CASSSAEYQPQHF
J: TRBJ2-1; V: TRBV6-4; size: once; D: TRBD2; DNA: TGTGCCAGCAGTGACTGGCGGGAGGGCCAGAATGAGCAGTTCTTC; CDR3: CASSDWREGQNEQFF
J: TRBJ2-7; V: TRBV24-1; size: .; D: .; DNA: TGTGCCACCAGTGAACCGGGACGAAAGGAGCAGTACTTC; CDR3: CATSEPGRKEQYF
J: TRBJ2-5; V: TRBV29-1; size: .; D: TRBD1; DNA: TGCAGCGTTGGGGACAGGGTACCAGAGACCCAGTACTTC; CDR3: CSVGDRVPETQYF
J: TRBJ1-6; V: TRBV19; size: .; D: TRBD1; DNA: TGTGCCAGTAGTATGGAGCCACAGGGGCGGAATTCACCCCTCCACTTT; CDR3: CASSMEPQGRNSPLHF
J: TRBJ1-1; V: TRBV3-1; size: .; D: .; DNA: TGTGCCAGCAGGCCGGGGCAGGGGAACACTGAAGCTTTCTTT; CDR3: CASRPGQGNTEAFF
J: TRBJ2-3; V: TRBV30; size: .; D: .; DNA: TGTGCCTGGAGTGTATGGGGCCTTAGCACAGATACGCAGTATTTT; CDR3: CAWSVWGLSTDTQYF
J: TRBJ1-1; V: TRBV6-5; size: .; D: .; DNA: TGTGCCAGCAGTTACGTGGATGAAGGGAACACTGAAGCTTTCTTT; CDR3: CASSYVDEGNTEAFF
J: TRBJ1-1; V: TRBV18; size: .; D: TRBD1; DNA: TGTGCCAGCTCACCTGCCGGGACAGCCAACACTGAAGCTTTCTTT; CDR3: CASSPAGTANTEAFF
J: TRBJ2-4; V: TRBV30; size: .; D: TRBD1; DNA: TGTGCCTGGAGTGAGCCGACAGGGGAGGCCAAAAACATTCAGTACTTC; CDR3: CAWSEPTGEAKNIQYF
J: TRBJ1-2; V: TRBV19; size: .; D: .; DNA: TGTGCCAGTAGTATACAGGGATTCCGTGGCTACACCTTC; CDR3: CASSIQGFRGYTF
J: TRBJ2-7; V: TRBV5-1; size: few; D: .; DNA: TGTGCCAGCTCACTGGACGGCTACGAGCAGTACTTC; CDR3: CASSLDGYEQYF
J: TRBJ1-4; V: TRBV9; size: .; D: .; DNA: TGTGCCAGCAGCGCCGGCCACAGGGCAACTAATGAAAAACTGTTTTTT; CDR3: CASSAGHRATNEKLFF
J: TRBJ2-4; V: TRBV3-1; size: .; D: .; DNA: TGTGCCAGCAGCCCTGCCGGGACCGCTGCCAAAAACATTCAGTACTTC; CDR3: CASSPAGTAAKNIQYF